This is a list of T cell receptor beta chains from one sample in a study of blood T cell repertoires in COVID-19. The assay was immunoSEQ multiplex PCR, and TCRdb's table has in-frame clones only and misses some. The sample yields 250,000 to 300,000 clones, about 91% seen once. The specimen sequenced was PBMCs or T cells enriched from blood (not recorded which). These receptor sequences come from a human donor in a cohort exposed to, infected with or recovered from COVID-19 (not recorded which). The donor label of this sample is uncertain. CDR3s include the opening cysteine and the closing phenylalanine or tryptophan. Fields, in order: clone size, J gene, D gene, V gene, CDR3 DNA, CDR3 protein. D genes are given only for firm matches. A clone size is listed for some rows: how often the clone was seen (once, few, many), or a class if it is expanded.

clone_size: once
j_call: TRBJ2-2
d_call: -
v_call: TRBV2
cdr3_nt: TGTGCCAGCCTGGGAGGACACGGGGAGCTGTTTTTT
cdr3_aa: CASLGGHGELFF

clone_size: -
j_call: TRBJ2-1
d_call: -
v_call: TRBV30
cdr3_nt: TGTGCCTGGAGTGTACGGACTCGGCCCTACAATGAGCAGTTCTTC
cdr3_aa: CAWSVRTRPYNEQFF

clone_size: -
j_call: TRBJ2-3
d_call: -
v_call: TRBV19
cdr3_nt: TGTGCCAGTAGTATGGGCCACACAGATACGCAGTATTTT
cdr3_aa: CASSMGHTDTQYF

clone_size: few
j_call: TRBJ1-1
d_call: -
v_call: TRBV25-1
cdr3_nt: TGTGCCAGCAGTCCACACAGGATGGGGAACACTGAAGCTTTCTTT
cdr3_aa: CASSPHRMGNTEAFF

clone_size: -
j_call: TRBJ2-2
d_call: -
v_call: TRBV5-4
cdr3_nt: TGTGCCAGCAGGTGGACCCAGGGCACCGGGGAGCTGTTTTTT
cdr3_aa: CASRWTQGTGELFF

clone_size: -
j_call: TRBJ2-3
d_call: -
v_call: TRBV19
cdr3_nt: TGTGCCAGTAGAACAGCCAGCTCCACAGATACGCAGTATTTT
cdr3_aa: CASRTASSTDTQYF

clone_size: -
j_call: TRBJ1-1
d_call: -
v_call: TRBV11-2
cdr3_nt: TGTGCCAGCAGCCGACAGTCCGTCGCCTACTTTGGAGACACTGAAGCTTTCTTT
cdr3_aa: CASSRQSVAYFGDTEAFF

clone_size: many
j_call: TRBJ1-2
d_call: -
v_call: TRBV6-5
cdr3_nt: TGTGCCAGCAGGGGTGTGGGGAGAAGCGTTGGCTACACCTTC
cdr3_aa: CASRGVGRSVGYTF

clone_size: -
j_call: TRBJ2-2
d_call: TRBD2
v_call: TRBV4-1
cdr3_nt: TGCGCCAGCAGCGAAAGCGGGGGGGCGGTGACCGGGGAGCTGTTTTTT
cdr3_aa: CASSESGGAVTGELFF

clone_size: -
j_call: TRBJ2-7
d_call: -
v_call: TRBV10-1
cdr3_nt: TGCGCCAGCAGTGATTTGCTGGGGTCGGAGGTGTACGAGCAGTACTTC
cdr3_aa: CASSDLLGSEVYEQYF

clone_size: -
j_call: TRBJ2-1
d_call: TRBD2
v_call: TRBV9
cdr3_nt: TGTGCCAGCAGCGCGCTAGCGGGGGGCAATGAGCAGTTCTTC
cdr3_aa: CASSALAGGNEQFF

clone_size: once
j_call: TRBJ2-7
d_call: -
v_call: TRBV5-1
cdr3_nt: TGCGCCAGCAGCCTGAATAGAGGGACACATCCCTACGAGCAGTACTTC
cdr3_aa: CASSLNRGTHPYEQYF

clone_size: once
j_call: TRBJ2-1
d_call: TRBD2
v_call: TRBV19
cdr3_nt: TGTGCCAGTACTTACGCCAGCGGGGGATACAATGAGCAGTTCTTC
cdr3_aa: CASTYASGGYNEQFF

clone_size: -
j_call: TRBJ2-7
d_call: -
v_call: TRBV7-9
cdr3_nt: TGTGCCAGCAGGCCGGGACACCGCTACGAGCAGTACTTC
cdr3_aa: CASRPGHRYEQYF

clone_size: few
j_call: TRBJ1-2
d_call: -
v_call: TRBV6-2/TRBV6-3
cdr3_nt: TGTGCCAGCAGCCGAGCGCAACGGAATGGCTACACCTTC
cdr3_aa: CASSRAQRNGYTF

clone_size: -
j_call: TRBJ1-1
d_call: -
v_call: TRBV18
cdr3_nt: TGTGCCAGCGCCCAAGGAGGTCGTGAAGCTTTCTTT
cdr3_aa: CASAQGGREAFF

clone_size: once
j_call: TRBJ2-3
d_call: -
v_call: TRBV21-1
cdr3_nt: TGTGCCAGCAGCACCGGGACTAGCGGGGGCACAGATACGCAGTATTTT
cdr3_aa: CASSTGTSGGTDTQYF

clone_size: -
j_call: TRBJ1-5
d_call: TRBD1
v_call: TRBV19
cdr3_nt: TGTGCCAGTAGTATGCAACAGGGGTTTGAGCCCCAGCATTTT
cdr3_aa: CASSMQQGFEPQHF

clone_size: -
j_call: TRBJ2-3
d_call: TRBD1
v_call: TRBV2
cdr3_nt: TGTGCCAGCAGTGGGGGACAGTCTAGCACAGATACGCAGTATTTT
cdr3_aa: CASSGGQSSTDTQYF

clone_size: -
j_call: TRBJ2-1
d_call: TRBD2
v_call: TRBV11-2
cdr3_nt: TGTGCCAGCAGCTTAGGCGCTCTAGCGGGGGGAGATAATGAGCAGTTCTTC
cdr3_aa: CASSLGALAGGDNEQFF

clone_size: -
j_call: TRBJ2-5
d_call: -
v_call: TRBV2
cdr3_nt: TGTGCCATAGCCGAAGGAACGGGGACACAAGAGACCCAGTACTTC
cdr3_aa: CAIAEGTGTQETQYF

clone_size: -
j_call: TRBJ2-7
d_call: TRBD2
v_call: TRBV7-2
cdr3_nt: TGTGCCAGCAGCTTAGCGGGAGGGGATGAGCAGTACTTC
cdr3_aa: CASSLAGGDEQYF

clone_size: -
j_call: TRBJ2-7
d_call: -
v_call: TRBV10-3
cdr3_nt: TGTGCCATCAGTGCCCGAAGGACAACTTCCTACGAGCAGTACTTC
cdr3_aa: CAISARRTTSYEQYF

clone_size: -
j_call: TRBJ1-5
d_call: -
v_call: TRBV6-1
cdr3_nt: TGTGCCAGCAGTGAGGCGGGGGGCACCGATCAGCCCCAGCATTTT
cdr3_aa: CASSEAGGTDQPQHF

clone_size: -
j_call: TRBJ2-7
d_call: -
v_call: TRBV30
cdr3_nt: TGTGCCTGGGATGGGGGGGCAAGCCAGTACTTC
cdr3_aa: CAWDGGASQYF

clone_size: -
j_call: TRBJ1-5
d_call: TRBD1
v_call: TRBV28
cdr3_nt: TGTGCCAGCAGTCCCCGGGACAGGGGTAATAGGGGCAATCAGCCCCAGCATTTT
cdr3_aa: CASSPRDRGNRGNQPQHF

clone_size: -
j_call: TRBJ2-2
d_call: -
v_call: TRBV10-3
cdr3_nt: TGTGCCTCAGCGGTAGGGTACACCGGGGAGCTGTTTTTT
cdr3_aa: CASAVGYTGELFF

clone_size: -
j_call: TRBJ2-2
d_call: -
v_call: TRBV7-6
cdr3_nt: TGTGCCAGCAGCATGTACTCCCGGGGGACCGGGGAGCTGTTTTTT
cdr3_aa: CASSMYSRGTGELFF

clone_size: -
j_call: TRBJ2-7
d_call: -
v_call: TRBV2
cdr3_nt: TGTGCCAGCAGTGAAAATCCAGCCTACGAGCAGTACTTC
cdr3_aa: CASSENPAYEQYF

clone_size: once
j_call: TRBJ1-1
d_call: -
v_call: TRBV5-6
cdr3_nt: TGTGCCAGCAGCTTGGGCTCCTCGGGGTTGAACACTGAAGCTTTCTTT
cdr3_aa: CASSLGSSGLNTEAFF

clone_size: -
j_call: TRBJ1-2
d_call: TRBD1
v_call: TRBV19
cdr3_nt: TGTGCCAGTACAACAGGGGATATATCTGGCTACACCTTC
cdr3_aa: CASTTGDISGYTF